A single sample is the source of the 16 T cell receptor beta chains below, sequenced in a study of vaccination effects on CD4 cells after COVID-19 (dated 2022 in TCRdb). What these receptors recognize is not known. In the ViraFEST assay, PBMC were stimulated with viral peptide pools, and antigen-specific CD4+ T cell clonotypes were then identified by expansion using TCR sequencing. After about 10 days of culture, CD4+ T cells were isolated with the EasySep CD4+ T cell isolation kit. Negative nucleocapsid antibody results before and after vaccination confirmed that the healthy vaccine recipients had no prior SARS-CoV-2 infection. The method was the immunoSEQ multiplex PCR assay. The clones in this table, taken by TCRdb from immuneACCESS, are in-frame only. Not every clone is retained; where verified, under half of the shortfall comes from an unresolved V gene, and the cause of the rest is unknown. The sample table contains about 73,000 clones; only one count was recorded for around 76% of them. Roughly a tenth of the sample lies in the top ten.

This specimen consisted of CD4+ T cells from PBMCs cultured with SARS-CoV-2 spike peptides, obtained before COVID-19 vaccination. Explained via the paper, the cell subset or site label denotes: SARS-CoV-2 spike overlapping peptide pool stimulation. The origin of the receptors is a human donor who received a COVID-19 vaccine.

DNA for the CDR3: TGTGCCAGCAGCCCACTCACAATGGGGACGAACATTCAGTACTTC. Its translation: CASSPLTMGTNIQYF. The chain joins TRBV7-6 to TRBJ2-4, with D perhaps assigned TRBD1 or TRBD2 (5 bases each). Trimming shortened V by 5 bases and J by 7 bases, and 18 bases separated the two germline ends. Per germline, CDR1 SGHVS and CDR2 FNYEAQ. There are 15 residues in the CDR3. The full variable domain, completed using reference TRBV7-6 and TRBJ2-4, is GAGVSQSPRYKVTKRGQDVALRCDPISGHVSLYWYRQALGQGPEFLTYFNYEAQQDKSGLPNDRFSAERPEGSISTLTIQRTEQRDSAMYRCASSPLTMGTNIQYFGAGTRLSVL.

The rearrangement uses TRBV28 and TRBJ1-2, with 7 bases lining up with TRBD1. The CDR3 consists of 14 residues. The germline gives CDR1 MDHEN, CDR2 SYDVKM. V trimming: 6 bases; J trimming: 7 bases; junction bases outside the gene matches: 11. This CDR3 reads CASRLGQPRGGYTF. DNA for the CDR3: TGTGCCAGCAGACTGGGACAGCCGAGGGGTGGCTACACCTTC.

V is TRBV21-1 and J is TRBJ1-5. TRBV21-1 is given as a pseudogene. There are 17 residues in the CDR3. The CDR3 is CASSKALEEGGNQPQHF. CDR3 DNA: TGTGCCAGCAGCAAAGCGCTAGAGGAGGGGGGAAATCAGCCCCAGCATTTT.

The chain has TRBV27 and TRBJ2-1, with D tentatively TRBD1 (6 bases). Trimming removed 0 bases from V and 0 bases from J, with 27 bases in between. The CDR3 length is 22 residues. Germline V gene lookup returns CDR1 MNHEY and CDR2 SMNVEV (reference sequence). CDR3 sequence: CASSLSPGGGQGFWGSYNEQFF. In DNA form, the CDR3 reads TGTGCCAGCAGTTTATCCCCCGGAGGCGGGCAGGGGTTTTGGGGCTCCTACAATGAGCAGTTCTTC.

CDR3 amino acids: CATREAVRGSNTGELFF. The CDR3 DNA reads as TGTGCCACCAGGGAGGCAGTCAGAGGGTCCAACACCGGGGAGCTGTTTTTT. The chain combines TRBV24-1 with TRBJ2-2, with D possibly matching TRBD2 (5 bases). The V gene's germline CDR1 is KGHDR and CDR2 SFDVKD. V was trimmed by 7 bases and J by 2 bases, leaving 19 bases between them. This CDR3 region has 17 residues.

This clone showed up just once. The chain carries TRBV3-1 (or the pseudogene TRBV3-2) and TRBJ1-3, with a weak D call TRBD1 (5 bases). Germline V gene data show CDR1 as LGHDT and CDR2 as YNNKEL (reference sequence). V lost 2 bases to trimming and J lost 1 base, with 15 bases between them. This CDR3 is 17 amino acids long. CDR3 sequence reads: CASSQWGDFGSGNTIYF. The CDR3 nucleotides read TGTGCCAGCAGCCAATGGGGCGACTTTGGGTCTGGAAACACCATATATTTT.

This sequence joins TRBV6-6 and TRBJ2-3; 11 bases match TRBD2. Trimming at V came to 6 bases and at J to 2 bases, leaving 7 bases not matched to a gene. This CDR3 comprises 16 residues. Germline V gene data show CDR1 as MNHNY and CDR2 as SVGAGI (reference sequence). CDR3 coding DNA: TGTGCCAGCAGCAGTATAGCGGGGGGGCCCACAGATACGCAGTATTTT. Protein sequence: CASSSIAGGPTDTQYF.

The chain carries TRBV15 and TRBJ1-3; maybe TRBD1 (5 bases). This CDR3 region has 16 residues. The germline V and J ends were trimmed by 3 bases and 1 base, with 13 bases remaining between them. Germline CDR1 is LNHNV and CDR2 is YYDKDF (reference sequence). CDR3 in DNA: TGTGCCACCAGCAGGACAGTACAGACTTCTGGAAACACCATATATTTT. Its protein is CATSRTVQTSGNTIYF.

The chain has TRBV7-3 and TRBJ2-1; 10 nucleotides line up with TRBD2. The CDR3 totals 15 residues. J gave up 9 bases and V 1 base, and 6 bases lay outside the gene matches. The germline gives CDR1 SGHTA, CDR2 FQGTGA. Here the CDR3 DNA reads TGTGCCAGCAGCTTAATCAGCGGGGGGGCTTCTGAGCAGTTCTTC. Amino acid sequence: CASSLISGGASEQFF.

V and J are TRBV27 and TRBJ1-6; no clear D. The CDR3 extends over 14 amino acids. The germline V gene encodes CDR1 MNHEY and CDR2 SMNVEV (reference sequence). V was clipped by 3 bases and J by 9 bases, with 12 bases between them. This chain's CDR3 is CASSLKGSGSPLHF. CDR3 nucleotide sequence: TGTGCCAGCAGTTTGAAAGGGAGCGGTTCACCCCTCCACTTT.

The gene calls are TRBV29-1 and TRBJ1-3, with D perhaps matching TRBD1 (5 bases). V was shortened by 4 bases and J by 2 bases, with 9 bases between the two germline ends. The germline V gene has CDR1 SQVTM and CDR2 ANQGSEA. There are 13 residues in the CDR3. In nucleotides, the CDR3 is TGCAGCGTTGGAGGGACTGCTGGAAACACCATATATTTT. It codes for CSVGGTAGNTIYF. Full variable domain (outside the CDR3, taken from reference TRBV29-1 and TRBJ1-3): SAVISQKPSRDICQRGTSLTIQCQVDSQVTMMFWYRQQPGQSLTLIATANQGSEATYESGFVIDKFPISRPNLTFSTLTVSNMSPEDSSIYLCSVGGTAGNTIYFGEGSWLTVV.

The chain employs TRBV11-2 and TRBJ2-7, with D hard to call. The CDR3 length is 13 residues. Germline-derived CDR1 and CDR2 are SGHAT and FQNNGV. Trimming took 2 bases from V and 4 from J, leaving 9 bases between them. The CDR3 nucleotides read TGTGCCAGCAGCTTAACATCCCAATACGAGCAGTACGTC. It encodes CASSLTSQYEQYV.

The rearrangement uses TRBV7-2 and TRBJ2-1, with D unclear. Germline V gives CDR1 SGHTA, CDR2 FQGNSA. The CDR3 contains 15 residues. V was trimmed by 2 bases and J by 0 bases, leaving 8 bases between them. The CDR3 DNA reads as TGTGCCAGCAGCTTATTGCCCTTCTCCTACAATGAGCAGTTCTTC. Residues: CASSLLPFSYNEQFF.

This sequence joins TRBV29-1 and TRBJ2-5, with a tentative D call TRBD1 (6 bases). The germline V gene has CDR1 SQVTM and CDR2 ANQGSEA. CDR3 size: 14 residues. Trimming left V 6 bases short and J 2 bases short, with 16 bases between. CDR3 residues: CSVSRGSGQETQYF. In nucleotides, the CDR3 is TGCAGCGTCTCAAGGGGGTCGGGGCAAGAGACCCAGTACTTC.

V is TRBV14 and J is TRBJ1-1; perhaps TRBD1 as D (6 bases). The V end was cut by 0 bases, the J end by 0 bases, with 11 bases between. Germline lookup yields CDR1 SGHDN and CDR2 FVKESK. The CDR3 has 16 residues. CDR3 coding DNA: TGTGCCAGCAGCCAAGATTGGGGACACTTGAACACTGAAGCTTTCTTT. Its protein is CASSQDWGHLNTEAFF. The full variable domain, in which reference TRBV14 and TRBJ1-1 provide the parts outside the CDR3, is EAGVTQFPSHSVIEKGQTVTLRCDPISGHDNLYWYRRVMGKEIKFLLHFVKESKQDESGMPNNRFLAERTGGTYSTLKVQPAELEDSGVYFCASSQDWGHLNTEAFFGQGTRLTVV.

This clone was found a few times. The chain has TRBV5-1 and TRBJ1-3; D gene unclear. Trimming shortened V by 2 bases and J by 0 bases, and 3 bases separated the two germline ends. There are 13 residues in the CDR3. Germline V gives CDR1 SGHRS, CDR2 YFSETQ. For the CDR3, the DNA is TGCGCCAGCAGCTTCAGCTCTGGAAACACCATATATTTT. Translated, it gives CASSFSSGNTIYF. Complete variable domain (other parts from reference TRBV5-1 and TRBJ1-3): KAGVTQTPRYLIKTRGQQVTLSCSPISGHRSVSWYQQTPGQGLQFLFEYFSETQRNKGNFPGRFSGRQFSNSRSEMNVSTLELGDSALYLCASSFSSGNTIYFGEGSWLTVV.